A selection of T cell receptor beta chains follows, all from one sample in a study of naive and memory T cell subsets. TCRdb passed the UMI-ligation and nested PCR reads through MiXCR, listing each CDR3 protein once. The table shows around 35,000 distinct CDR3 sequences, with about an eighth occurring only once. The sequenced sample consisted of effector memory CD4+ T cells from blood. The receptors come from a human donor in good health. Both conserved end residues are part of each CDR3. The D gene is left open where the match is weak. The size field is filled for only some rows; it gives once, few, many or a size class.

TRBV18,TRBJ1-4,.,.,TGTGCCAGCTCACCCTCGGGGCAGGGTGGGGAAAAACTGTTTTTT,CASSPSGQGGEKLFF
TRBV12-3/TRBV12-4,TRBJ1-2,TRBD1,many,TGTGCCAGCAGTTTGGACAGGGGGAAAAATGGCTACACCTTC,CASSLDRGKNGYTF
TRBV6-5,TRBJ1-2,.,few,TGTGCCACCCACCCAGGACAGAACTATGGCTACACCTTC,CATHPGQNYGYTF
TRBV29-1,TRBJ2-3,.,many,TGCAGCGTTGATGGCGGAGTCACAGATACGCAGTATTTT,CSVDGGVTDTQYF
TRBV9,TRBJ2-5,.,.,TGTGCCAGCAGCGTAGCCCCCTATGCGACCCAGTACTTC,CASSVAPYATQYF
TRBV5-1,TRBJ1-1,TRBD1,.,TGCGCCAGCAGCTTGGCCTCAGGGGGGAACACTGAAGCTTTCTTT,CASSLASGGNTEAFF
TRBV3-1,TRBJ2-6,.,.,TGTGCCAGCAGCCAAATTTCGGTTCGAGGCTCTGGGGCCAACGTCCTGACTTTC,CASSQISVRGSGANVLTF
TRBV28,TRBJ2-1,TRBD1,few,TGTGCCAGCAGTCCCCCTCGGGCAGCAGGGGGTGAGCAGTTCTTC,CASSPPRAAGGEQFF
TRBV7-9,TRBJ2-1,.,.,TGTGCCAGCAGCCCGGCGAGCGCGGGAAAGGGCTATGAGCAGTTCTTC,CASSPASAGKGYEQFF
TRBV18,TRBJ1-2,.,many,TGTGCCAGCTCACCAGGCAGGGAGGACAACTATGGCTACACCTTC,CASSPGREDNYGYTF
TRBV20-1,TRBJ2-1,.,many,TGCAGTGCTAGAGATGTACGGGCTAGCGACAATGAGCAGTTCTTC,CSARDVRASDNEQFF
TRBV25-1,TRBJ2-7,.,few,TGTGCCAGCAGCAAGAGCTCCTACGAGCAGTACTTC,CASSKSSYEQYF
TRBV20-1,TRBJ2-1,TRBD1,many,TGCAGTGTCCCCGGAACAGGGGCCGATGGAGCGTCCTACAATGAGCAGTTCTTC,CSVPGTGADGASYNEQFF
TRBV20-1,TRBJ2-3,TRBD2,many,TGCAGTGGGTTAGCGGGAAGCACAGATACGCAGTATTTT,CSGLAGSTDTQYF
TRBV7-2,TRBJ2-5,.,.,TGTGCCAGCAGCTTAGTAGAGACCCAGTACTTC,CASSLVETQYF
TRBV5-1,TRBJ2-3,TRBD2,.,TGCGCCAGCAGCGGGACTAGCGGGAATTGGCCAGATACGCAGTATTTT,CASSGTSGNWPDTQYF
TRBV18,TRBJ2-1,.,.,TGTGCCAGCTCACCAGAATTCCGTCCTGGCAATGAGCAGTTCTTC,CASSPEFRPGNEQFF
TRBV12-3/TRBV12-4,TRBJ1-1,.,few,TGTGCCAGCAGTTTCTGGAACACTGAAGCTTTCTTT,CASSFWNTEAFF
TRBV7-3,TRBJ2-1,.,many,TGTGCCAGCAGCCCTAGTAGTAGCTCCTACAATGAGCAGTTCTTC,CASSPSSSSYNEQFF
TRBV19,TRBJ2-4,TRBD2,.,TGTGCCAGTAGCCAACTCCGAGCGGGAGCCGAGAACATTCAGTACTTC,CASSQLRAGAENIQYF
TRBV7-8,TRBJ2-5,TRBD2,.,TGTGCCAGCAGCTTTATCGCGGGACTAGTCCAAGAGACCCAGTACTTC,CASSFIAGLVQETQYF
TRBV28,TRBJ2-7,TRBD2,few,TGTGCCAGCAGTTCCAATAGGGCTAGCGGGAGAAGTTTGTACGAGCAGTACTTC,CASSSNRASGRSLYEQYF
TRBV20-1,TRBJ2-3,.,few,TGCAGTGCAGACTCTAGGGTGGATACGCAGTATTTT,CSADSRVDTQYF
TRBV3-1,TRBJ2-2,TRBD2,.,TGTGCCAGCACCCCCAGAGCGGGAGCGGGCGGGGAGCTGTTTTTT,CASTPRAGAGGELFF
TRBV7-2,TRBJ1-3,.,many,TGTGCCTCCAACCAGGGAAACGCTGGAAACACCATATATTTT,CASNQGNAGNTIYF
TRBV4-1,TRBJ1-2,.,.,TGCGCCAGCAGCCCAAAGGGGGACTATGGCTACACCTTC,CASSPKGDYGYTF
TRBV14,TRBJ1-1,.,few,TGTGCCAGCAGCCAAGATTCGCCTGTGAACACTGAAGCTTTCTTT,CASSQDSPVNTEAFF
TRBV7-2,TRBJ2-2,.,.,TGTGCCAGCAGCTTATTAGGTTTTGCAGGGGGGCCCGGGGAGCTGTTTTTT,CASSLLGFAGGPGELFF
TRBV21-1,TRBJ2-7,.,once,TGTGCCAGCAGCATATGGGGCGGGGGCGAGCAGTACTTC,CASSIWGGGEQYF
TRBV20-1,TRBJ2-7,.,.,TGCAGTGCCCCAGCGGATCTTTACGAGCAGTACTTC,CSAPADLYEQYF
TRBV5-5,TRBJ1-2,TRBD1,.,TGTGCCAGCAGCGTGCAGGGGGACTATGGCTACACCTTC,CASSVQGDYGYTF
TRBV7-8,TRBJ2-2,TRBD2,few,TGTGCCCATAGCGGGAGGGCCTGGACCGGGGAGCTGTTTTTT,CAHSGRAWTGELFF
TRBV28,TRBJ1-5,.,few,TGTGCCAGCAGTTGGGGTATCAGCCAGCCCCAGCATTTT,CASSWGISQPQHF
TRBV20-1,TRBJ2-3,.,.,TGCAGTGCATTGAGGCGGAAATCTAGCACAGATACGCAGTATTTT,CSALRRKSSTDTQYF
TRBV30,TRBJ1-1,.,.,TGTGCCTGGACCCGACCGGAGACTGAAGCTTTCTTT,CAWTRPETEAFF
TRBV20-1,TRBJ2-1,.,medium-sized,TGCAGTGGGGCAGGGAACAATGAGCAGTTCTTC,CSGAGNNEQFF
TRBV30,TRBJ1-1,.,few,TGTGCCTGGACGAGGGGTCGGGAGACTGAAGCTTTCTTT,CAWTRGRETEAFF
TRBV5-5,TRBJ2-1,TRBD2,.,TGTGCCAGCAGCTTAAGGACTAGCGGTTACAATGAGCAGTTCTTC,CASSLRTSGYNEQFF
TRBV12-3/TRBV12-4,TRBJ1-6,TRBD1,many,TGTGCCAGCAGTCGTCCGGGACAGGGGAAATCACCCCTCCACTTT,CASSRPGQGKSPLHF
TRBV5-1,TRBJ2-7,.,few,TGCGCCAGCAGCACGGGGGAAGATTCGGTTGAGCAGTACTTC,CASSTGEDSVEQYF
TRBV12-3/TRBV12-4,TRBJ2-2,.,many,TGTGCCAGCAGAGGGACGGCCGGGGAGCTGTTTTTT,CASRGTAGELFF
TRBV5-8,TRBJ2-3,TRBD2,.,TGTGCCAGCAGCCAACTAGCGGGAGGGGGCACAGATACGCAGTATTTT,CASSQLAGGGTDTQYF
TRBV12-3/TRBV12-4,TRBJ2-3,TRBD2,.,TGTGCCAGCAGCCGACAACTAGCGGGCCTGCAGTATTTT,CASSRQLAGLQYF
TRBV29-1,TRBJ2-1,.,.,TGCAGCGTTGCTAGGACAGCCTACAATGAGCAGTTCTTC,CSVARTAYNEQFF
TRBV15,TRBJ1-4,.,.,TGTGCCACCAGCCCGGCACGGGTTCCAAATGAAAAACTGTTTTTT,CATSPARVPNEKLFF
TRBV10-3,TRBJ1-2,.,.,TGTGCCACCAAGGGCCCGGGAGCCGGCTATGGCTACACCTTC,CATKGPGAGYGYTF
TRBV24-1,TRBJ2-2,.,few,TGTGCCACCAGTGATTTCAACCAGGGGGGCGCCGGGGAGCTGTTTTTT,CATSDFNQGGAGELFF
TRBV20-1,TRBJ2-1,.,few,TGCAGTGCTAGTAGGCTTGGGCGGGTCTCCTACAATGAGCAGTTCTTC,CSASRLGRVSYNEQFF
TRBV12-3/TRBV12-4,TRBJ1-5,.,.,TGTGCCAGCAGTCTGAAGGGGCCCCAGCATTTT,CASSLKGPQHF
TRBV6-1,TRBJ2-7,TRBD1,few,TGTGCCAGCAGGGGACAGGGAACCTACGAGCAGTACTTC,CASRGQGTYEQYF
TRBV4-1,TRBJ2-5,.,few,TGCGCCAGCAGCCAAGGACGGGGACCGAAACAAGAGACCCAGTACTTC,CASSQGRGPKQETQYF